The 30 T cell receptor beta chains in this list originate from one sample, sequenced in a study of blood T cell repertoires in COVID-19. Assay: immunoSEQ multiplex PCR; the TCRdb copy retains only in-frame clones and omits some. The sample includes approximately 290,000 clones, around 85% of them seen just once. Sequencing used peripheral blood. These receptors came from a human donor with COVID-19, enrolled during active disease. The donor label of this sample is uncertain.

The V call is TRBV4-1, the J call TRBJ1-6, with TRBD1 matching 8 bases. Germline CDR1 and CDR2: MGHRA and YSYEKL. This CDR3 has 19 amino acids. With 4 bases clipped from V and 7 bases from J, the junction kept 18 bases outside the gene matches. The CDR3 loop reads CASSRQKGDRSIGNSPLHF. Here the CDR3 DNA reads TGCGCCAGCAGCCGCCAAAAGGGGGACAGGTCAATCGGCAATTCACCCCTCCACTTT.

The chain has TRBV19 and TRBJ1-2; unclear D gene. This CDR3 has 17 amino acids. V was shortened by 1 base and J by 1 base, with 16 bases between the two germline ends. Germline loops: CDR1 LNHDA, CDR2 SQIVND (reference sequence). CDR3 sequence reads: CASSIAVSFGVNYGYTF. CDR3 sequence (DNA): TGTGCCAGTAGTATAGCCGTCTCCTTCGGAGTTAACTATGGCTACACCTTC.

The rearrangement links TRBV6-5 to TRBJ1-2, with a possible D match to TRBD1 (6 bases). The V end was cut by 8 bases, the J end by 6 bases, with 13 bases between. Per germline, CDR1 MNHEY and CDR2 SVGAGI. The CDR3 loop spans 12 amino acids. CDR3 DNA: TGTGCCAGCGCGACAGGTGAGGATGGCTACACCTTC. Translated, it gives CASATGEDGYTF.

The rearrangement links TRBV6-5 to TRBJ1-1; 8 positions agree with TRBD1. V lost 6 bases to trimming and J lost 4 bases; unmatched junction nucleotides: 4. The germline V gene has CDR1 MNHEY and CDR2 SVGAGI. The CDR3 totals 13 residues. The chain's CDR3 is CASRDTGGTEAFF. The CDR3, as DNA: TGTGCCAGCAGGGATACAGGGGGCACTGAAGCTTTCTTT.

V usage is TRBV29-1 and J usage is TRBJ2-7; 9 bases align to TRBD1. Per germline, CDR1 SQVTM and CDR2 ANQGSEA. This CDR3 comprises 12 residues. Unmatched junction bases numbered 5, after V lost 4 bases and J lost 7 bases. In DNA, the CDR3 is TGCAGCGTTGGGGGACAGGGCTTTGAGCAGTACTTC. Encoded protein: CSVGGQGFEQYF.

As DNA, the CDR3 is TGTGCCAGTAGGACGACTAGCTCTCACGAGCAGTACTTC. Its protein is CASRTTSSHEQYF. The chain couples TRBV19 to TRBJ2-7; TRBD2 agrees at 7 bases. The V segment lost 6 bases and the J segment 5 bases; nucleotides outside the gene matches: 7. The germline CDR1 and CDR2 sequences are LNHDA and SQIVND (reference sequence). This CDR3 contains 13 residues.

The rearrangement links TRBV14 to TRBJ2-3; maybe TRBD2 (6 bases). V was cut by 1 base and J by 5 bases, with 7 bases left in between. Germline lookup yields CDR1 SGHDN and CDR2 FVKESK. The CDR3 is made up of 13 amino acids. CDR3 sequence: CASSQVGLDTQYF. CDR3 sequence (DNA): TGTGCCAGCAGCCAAGTGGGACTAGATACGCAGTATTTT.

This chain uses TRBV20-1 with TRBJ2-5; perhaps TRBD2 as D (6 bases). CDR1 DFQATT and CDR2 SNEGSKA come from the germline V gene (reference sequence). The CDR3 consists of 11 residues. Trimming pared 6 bases from V and 7 bases from J, leaving 12 bases between. CDR3 amino acids: CSAGRGLTQYF. The CDR3 bases are TGCAGTGCGGGACGGGGGTTGACCCAGTACTTC.

The rearrangement uses TRBV6-1 and TRBJ1-4, with 7 bases identical to TRBD1. Germline V CDR1 and CDR2: MNHNS, SASEGT. The V gene end was trimmed by 2 bases and the J gene end by 6 bases; junction bases not matched to a gene: 6. The CDR3 is 15 amino acids. CDR3 bases: TGTGCCAGCAGTGAATTAAGGGGGCTTTATGAAAAACTGTTTTTT. It translates to CASSELRGLYEKLFF.

The V and J genes are TRBV19 and TRBJ1-5; tentative D call: TRBD1 (6 bases). CDR1 is LNHDA, CDR2 SQIVND, per germline (reference sequence). The CDR3 runs to 15 residues. V lost 7 bases and J 4 bases, leaving 17 bases between the germline ends. CDR3 DNA: TGTGCCAGTACCTCACTCGACAGGAGGAATCAGCCCCAGCATTTT. It translates to CASTSLDRRNQPQHF. Full variable domain (remainder filled in from reference TRBV19 and TRBJ1-5): DGGITQSPKYLFRKEGQNVTLSCEQNLNHDAMYWYRQDPGQGLRLIYYSQIVNDFQKGDIAEGYSVSREKKESFPLTVTSAQKNPTAFYLCASTSLDRRNQPQHFGDGTRLSIL.

The V call is TRBV6-5, the J call TRBJ2-7, with D perhaps TRBD2 (5 bases). Germline CDR1 MNHEY, CDR2 SVGAGI. The CDR3 sequence is 13 residues long. V was shortened by 4 bases and J by 6 bases, with 13 bases between the two germline ends. The CDR3, as DNA: TGTGCCAGCAGTTTCTTCGGTCTAGCCGAGCAGTACTTC. Translation gives CASSFFGLAEQYF.

The chain joins TRBV5-5 to TRBJ1-6; the D is unclear. This CDR3 contains 13 residues. V was cut by 4 bases and J by 7 bases, with 9 bases left in between. Germline CDR1 and CDR2: SGHKS and YYEKEE (reference sequence). The CDR3 is CASSGTWNSPLHF. As DNA, the CDR3 is TGTGCCAGCAGCGGTACATGGAATTCACCCCTCCACTTT.

This chain uses TRBV5-1 with TRBJ1-1; 7 nucleotides align to TRBD1. The CDR3 extends over 14 amino acids. V was clipped by 2 bases and J by 4 bases; unmatched bases: 5. Germline V lookup: CDR1 SGHRS, CDR2 YFSETQ. The CDR3 region has the DNA TGCGCCAGCAGCTTTACAGGGGTGGGCACTGAAGCTTTCTTT. It yields the protein CASSFTGVGTEAFF.

The J gene is TRBJ2-1, the V gene TRBV11-2; D may be TRBD1 (6 bases). The CDR3 runs to 15 residues. Germline V gene sequence: CDR1 SGHAT, CDR2 FQNNGV. The germline V and J ends were trimmed by 5 bases and 8 bases, with 19 bases remaining between them. CDR3 sequence: CASSPYLTTGHEQFF. The CDR3 bases are TGTGCCAGCAGCCCTTACCTCACGACAGGTCATGAGCAGTTCTTC.

The V and J genes are TRBV7-3 and TRBJ2-7, with TRBD1 matching over 10 bases. Germline CDR1 reads SGHTA; CDR2 reads FQGTGA. The CDR3 sequence is 14 residues long. The V and J ends lost 5 bases and 5 bases, in that order; junction bases with no gene match: 6. CDR3 sequence reads: CASSPTGTGDEQYF. The CDR3 bases are TGTGCCAGCAGCCCCACCGGGACAGGGGACGAGCAGTACTTC.

In its sample, this clone was seen once. This chain joins TRBV9 and TRBJ2-3; D not resolved. The CDR3 contains 16 residues. The V gene's germline CDR1 is SGDLS and CDR2 YYNGEE. Trimming removed 0 bases at V and 3 bases at J, with 14 bases between. The CDR3 nucleotides are TGTGCCAGCAGCGTAGGTGGCATCCCCGAAACAGATACGCAGTATTTT. Amino acids: CASSVGGIPETDTQYF.

The V call is TRBV28, the J call TRBJ1-2; D is undetermined. V was clipped by 4 bases and J by 3 bases, with 15 bases between them. Germline V gene lookup returns CDR1 MDHEN and CDR2 SYDVKM. The CDR3 is 15 residues long. The CDR3 region has the DNA TGTGCCAGCAGTTGGGAGAGGGTGGGAGACTATGGCTACACCTTC. Its translation is CASSWERVGDYGYTF.

The chain uses TRBV18 and TRBJ1-1, with 10 bases matching TRBD1. Germline CDR1 and CDR2: KGHSH and LQKENI. The CDR3 sequence is 16 residues long. V lost 2 bases to trimming and J lost 5 bases; unmatched junction nucleotides: 8. Written as DNA, the CDR3 is TGTGCCAGCTCACCAGGGCGGGACAGGGGAGGTACTGAAGCTTTCTTT. It yields the protein CASSPGRDRGGTEAFF.

J is TRBJ2-3 and V is TRBV3-1 (or the pseudogene TRBV3-2), with 16 positions matching TRBD2. V was pared by 0 bases and J by 2 bases, with 2 bases of the junction left unmatched. This CDR3 comprises 18 residues. Germline V lookup: CDR1 LGHDT, CDR2 YNNKEL (reference sequence). The CDR3, as DNA: TGTGCCAGCAGCCAAGAGGGGACTAGCGGGAGGGTCACAGATACGCAGTATTTT. Protein product: CASSQEGTSGRVTDTQYF.

The V call is TRBV7-3, the J call TRBJ1-2; a weak D match, TRBD1 (5 bases). From germline, CDR1 is SGHTA and CDR2 FQGTGA. Trimming took 2 bases from V and 6 from J, leaving 10 bases between them. This CDR3 has 13 amino acids. CDR3 in amino acids: CASSLGAGDGYTF. As DNA, the CDR3 is TGTGCCAGCAGCTTAGGGGCGGGAGATGGCTACACCTTC.

The chain couples TRBV4-1 to TRBJ2-1; 10 bases match TRBD1. This CDR3 comprises 18 residues. Germline lookup yields CDR1 MGHRA and CDR2 YSYEKL. Unmatched junction bases numbered 19, after V lost 1 base and J lost 13 bases. The chain's CDR3 is CASSQGGQGRSTSLPQFF. CDR3 bases: TGCGCCAGCAGCCAAGGGGGACAGGGGCGATCAACTAGCTTGCCCCAGTTCTTC.

V gene TRBV5-4 combines with J gene TRBJ2-3; D remains ambiguous. CDR3 length: 17 amino acids. Trimming removed 4 bases from V and 4 bases from J, with 22 bases in between. The germline gives CDR1 SGHNT, CDR2 YYREEE (reference sequence). The CDR3 reads CASSGTRNPEAADTQYF. The CDR3 coding sequence is TGTGCCAGCAGCGGCACCCGGAATCCCGAGGCTGCAGATACGCAGTATTTT. The entire variable domain, with the rest obtained from reference TRBV5-4 and TRBJ2-3, is as follows: ETGVTQSPTHLIKTRGQQVTLRCSSQSGHNTVSWYQQALGQGPQFIFQYYREEENGRGNFPPRFSGLQFPNYSSELNVNALELDDSALYLCASSGTRNPEAADTQYFGPGTRLTVL.

The V call is TRBV4-1, the J call TRBJ1-5, with D maybe TRBD1 (5 bases). The CDR3 consists of 14 residues. The germline V gene encodes CDR1 MGHRA and CDR2 YSYEKL. V shed 4 bases and J shed 6 bases, with 13 bases lying between them. As DNA, the CDR3 is TGCGCCAGCAGCCTCCTCGGGGGGGGTCAGCCCCAGCATTTT. Translation: CASSLLGGGQPQHF.

This chain uses TRBV14 with TRBJ2-1; TRBD2 agrees at 9 bases. V was clipped by 0 bases and J by 3 bases; unmatched bases: 3. Germline V gives CDR1 SGHDN, CDR2 FVKESK. The CDR3 is made up of 16 amino acids. As DNA, the CDR3 is TGTGCCAGCAGCCAAGACCTTAGCGGGGGCTACAATGAGCAGTTCTTC. Its protein product is CASSQDLSGGYNEQFF.

The genes are TRBV11-2 and TRBJ1-2; unclear D gene. The CDR3 runs to 13 residues. Trimming shortened V by 4 bases and J by 0 bases, and 6 bases separated the two germline ends. CDR1 is SGHAT and CDR2 is FQNNGV in the germline V gene. In DNA form, the CDR3 reads TGTGCCAGCAGCTCCACAGCTAACTATGGCTACACCTTC. It codes for CASSSTANYGYTF.

J is TRBJ2-1 and V is TRBV3-1 (or the pseudogene TRBV3-2); D gene uncertain. Germline V CDR1 and CDR2: LGHDT, YNNKEL (reference sequence). V was cut by 4 bases and J by 7 bases, with 17 bases left in between. CDR3 length: 15 amino acids. Here the CDR3 reads CASSPTNSRRNEQFF. For the CDR3, the DNA is TGTGCCAGCAGCCCGACGAATAGCCGGAGAAATGAGCAGTTCTTC.

The chain is built from TRBV6-5 and TRBJ1-5; 8 bases are a match to TRBD1. V was pared by 6 bases and J by 2 bases, with 6 bases of the junction left unmatched. Germline assignment: CDR1 MNHEY and CDR2 SVGAGI. The CDR3 has 15 residues. CDR3 coding DNA: TGTGCCAGCAGCGTAGACAGGGGAGGCAATCAGCCCCAGCATTTT. As protein: CASSVDRGGNQPQHF.

The V call is TRBV25-1, the J call TRBJ1-3; D gene ambiguous. V lost 4 bases, J lost 0 bases, and 16 bases lay in between. Germline V lookup: CDR1 MGHDK, CDR2 SYGVNS. This CDR3 contains 17 residues. The CDR3 DNA follows: TGTGCCAGCAGTGGGCTCCTCGACACCTTCTCTGGAAACACCATATATTTT. Translation gives CASSGLLDTFSGNTIYF.

This clone was detected a few times. This rearrangement joins TRBV19 to TRBJ1-2; 9 nucleotides align to TRBD1. V shed 8 bases, J shed 4 bases, and the junction held 11 bases outside the gene matches. The germline V gene encodes CDR1 LNHDA and CDR2 SQIVND (reference sequence). The CDR3 totals 15 residues. CDR3 in amino acids: CASLAWETGGYGYTF. CDR3 nucleotide sequence: TGTGCCAGTCTAGCATGGGAGACAGGGGGCTATGGCTACACCTTC.

This clone is a singleton in its sample. V usage is TRBV7-2 and J usage is TRBJ2-1, with 9 bases identical to TRBD1. The CDR3 loop spans 15 amino acids. The V and J ends lost 5 bases and 6 bases, in that order; junction bases with no gene match: 8. CDR1 and CDR2 from the germline V gene are SGHTA and FQGNSA. DNA of the CDR3: TGTGCCAGCAGCGCCCGACAGGGGGTCTTCAATGAGCAGTTCTTC. It translates to CASSARQGVFNEQFF.